The rows below give T cell receptor beta chains drawn from one sample of a study of shared clonotypes between healthy human individuals. Here immunoSEQ multiplex PCR was the method, and the copy in TCRdb shows in-frame clones only, minus some. The top ten hold about 0.45% of the sample, which has roughly 1,500,000 clones, 95% to 99% seen once. What was sequenced was naive CD4+ T cells sorted from blood. The receptors were sampled from a man aged 25-45 years in good health. CDR3s include the opening cysteine and the closing phenylalanine or tryptophan. Fields, in order: CDR3 length, clone size, V gene, J gene, D gene, CDR3 DNA, CDR3 protein. D genes are given only for firm matches. Clone size is given for some rows only: seen once, a few or many times, or a class if the clone is expanded.

>16|-|TRBV28|TRBJ2-5|-
TGTGCCAGCAGTTTATCAGGGCGGCGGTACCAAGAGACCCAGTACTTC
CASSLSGRRYQETQYF
>17|-|TRBV18|TRBJ2-6|TRBD1
TGTGCCAGCTCACCGGGACAGGGGAACTCTGGGGCCAACGTCCTGACTTTC
CASSPGQGNSGANVLTF
>16|-|TRBV5-1|TRBJ2-1|-
TGCGCCAGCAGCTTGGACGGTTCTTCTTCCTACAATGAGCAGTTCTTC
CASSLDGSSSYNEQFF
>14|-|TRBV29-1|TRBJ1-1|-
TGCAGCGTTGGATTTCTGGAAACGGGGACTGAAGCTTTCTTT
CSVGFLETGTEAFF
>12|-|TRBV27|TRBJ1-1|-
TGTGCCAGCAGCTCAATGAACACTGAAGCTTTCTTT
CASSSMNTEAFF
>14|-|TRBV19|TRBJ2-1|TRBD2
TGTGCCAGTAACCCCAGAACTAGCGAAGATGAGCAGTTCTTC
CASNPRTSEDEQFF
>16|-|TRBV11-3|TRBJ2-3|TRBD2
TGTGCCAGCAGCCCGGGTTCGCGGGAGGGCCCAGATACGCAGTATTTT
CASSPGSREGPDTQYF
>16|-|TRBV5-1|TRBJ2-1|-
TGCGCCAGCAGCCGCCCCACGCCGACACTGTCTAATGAGCAGTTCTTC
CASSRPTPTLSNEQFF
>17|-|TRBV11-2|TRBJ2-7|-
TGTGCCAGCAGCTCAAATACCTGGGACAACCCGGTCGGCGAGCAGTACTTC
CASSSNTWDNPVGEQYF
>14|-|TRBV5-1|TRBJ2-5|-
TGCGCCAGCAGCCTGGGCCGGGGCCAAGAGACCCAGTACTTC
CASSLGRGQETQYF
>15|-|TRBV7-9|TRBJ2-7|TRBD2
TGTGCCAGCAGCGCATGGACTAGCGGGAGAAACGAGCAGTACTTC
CASSAWTSGRNEQYF
>12|-|TRBV29-1|TRBJ1-2|-
TGCAGCGCTGGGGTGTCAGACTATGGCTACACCTTC
CSAGVSDYGYTF
>13|-|TRBV6-4|TRBJ1-5|-
TGTGCCAGCAGTGAGGGGTCCGGGCTGCCCCAGCATTTT
CASSEGSGLPQHF
>13|-|TRBV6-1|TRBJ2-7|-
TGTGCCAGCAGCCCAGACGGATTCTACGAGCAGTACTTC
CASSPDGFYEQYF
>22|-|TRBV7-6|TRBJ2-7|TRBD2
TGTGCCAGCAGCCGACGGAGGGCAGATCAAATACTAGCGGGAGGAGGCTCCTACGAGCAGTACTTC
CASSRRRADQILAGGGSYEQYF
>15|-|TRBV30|TRBJ2-7|TRBD1
TGTGCCTGGAATAACCGGGACAGGGTCTCCTACGAGCAGTACTTC
CAWNNRDRVSYEQYF
>14|-|TRBV29-1|TRBJ2-5|TRBD2
TGCAGCGTTGGACTAGCGGGAGTAGGAGAGACCCAGTACTTC
CSVGLAGVGETQYF
>13|-|TRBV19|TRBJ1-1|-
TGTGCCAGTAGTACCTCCTCCCTGGGTGAAGCTTTCTTT
CASSTSSLGEAFF
>13|-|TRBV10-3|TRBJ2-7|-
TGTGCCATCAGTGAGGGCCAGAAATACGAGCAGTACTTC
CAISEGQKYEQYF
>17|-|TRBV10-1|TRBJ2-3|-
TGCGCCAGCAGTGAGTCGGTGGCGGGCAAGAGCACAGATACGCAGTATTTT
CASSESVAGKSTDTQYF
>16|-|TRBV9|TRBJ2-3|TRBD2
TGTGCCAGCAGCGTTATAAGCGGGAGGGCCGAAGATACGCAGTATTTT
CASSVISGRAEDTQYF
>16|-|TRBV9|TRBJ2-3|TRBD1
TGTGCCAGCAGCGTAGCTCCGGGACAGGGGGCAGATACGCAGTATTTT
CASSVAPGQGADTQYF
>15|-|TRBV5-1|TRBJ2-7|-
TGCGCCAGCAGCCCTTTGGGGCGGGACAACTACGAGCAGTACTTC
CASSPLGRDNYEQYF
>17|once|TRBV5-5|TRBJ2-1|TRBD2
TGTGCCAGCAGCCCTGGACTAGCGGGAGTAAACGCCAATGAGCAGTTCTTC
CASSPGLAGVNANEQFF
>18|-|TRBV10-1|TRBJ2-7|TRBD2
TGCGCCAGCAGTGAGGTCAGTCCCCTAGCGGGGGTCTCCTACGAGCAGTACTTC
CASSEVSPLAGVSYEQYF
>16|-|TRBV9|TRBJ2-2|TRBD2
TGTGCCAGCAGCGTAGTCGGGAGGCCCAACACCGGGGAGCTGTTTTTT
CASSVVGRPNTGELFF
>17|-|TRBV18|TRBJ2-1|-
TGTGCCAGCTTTTTCGCTGGGGCGGAACTTGGGGACAATGAGCAGTTCTTC
CASFFAGAELGDNEQFF